The 24 T cell receptor beta chains below all came from one sample that was sequenced in a study of cytomegalovirus exposure and HLA in healthy donors. PCR amplification relied on 60 Vbeta primers (plus 13 Jbeta primers). The method was immunoSEQ multiplex PCR; TCRdb's version includes in-frame clones alone and lacks a portion of them. Its listing shows 150,000 to 200,000 clones. The sequenced sample was PBMCs. The receptor source for this set is a man aged 25 to 40 in good health and CMV-seronegative.

V and J are TRBV28 and TRBJ2-7; 7 bases align to TRBD1. The junction had 19 bases not matched to a gene; V was cut back by 6 bases and J by 5 bases. This CDR3 region has 17 residues. The germline gives CDR1 MDHEN, CDR2 SYDVKM. Written as DNA, the CDR3 is TGTGCCAGCAGCGCTCCACTGACAGGGTCGGTAGGGAACGAGCAGTACTTC. Its translation: CASSAPLTGSVGNEQYF. Combining the CDR3 with reference TRBV28 and TRBJ2-7 gives the whole variable domain DVKVTQSSRYLVKRTGEKVFLECVQDMDHENMFWYRQDPGLGLRLIYFSYDVKMKEKGDIPEGYSVSREKKERFSLILESASTNQTSMYLCASSAPLTGSVGNEQYFGPGTRLTVT.

This chain joins TRBV4-2 and TRBJ2-2; TRBD1 might be the D (5 bases). This CDR3 is built from 16 residues. V was trimmed by 4 bases and J by 0 bases, leaving 12 bases between them. Germline CDR1 and CDR2: LGHNA and YNFKEQ. CDR3 nucleotide sequence: TGTGCCAGCAGCCCAGAAGACAGAGCGAACACCGGGGAGCTGTTTTTT. Protein: CASSPEDRANTGELFF.

Points on this clone: The junction shows a germline mismatch at one end, possibly a read error. V is TRBV11-2 and J is TRBJ2-3, with TRBD1 matching 8 bases. Germline CDR1 and CDR2: SGHAT and FQNNGV. The CDR3 has 15 amino acids. The CDR3 spells CASTLGQVTRGTQCF. For the CDR3, the DNA is TGTGCCAGCACCCTGGGACAGGTGACCCGAGGTACGCAGTGTTTT.

The chain employs TRBV7-2 and TRBJ1-3; 7 bases line up with TRBD1. From germline, CDR1 is SGHTA and CDR2 FQGNSA. CDR3 size: 15 residues. Trimming removed 2 bases from V and 3 bases from J; junction bases left unmatched: 4. For the CDR3, the DNA is TGTGCCAGCAGCTTAACACAGGGGCTTGGAAACACCATATATTTT. It yields the protein CASSLTQGLGNTIYF.

This chain uses TRBV2 with TRBJ2-1; 7 bases line up with TRBD2. CDR1 and CDR2 from the germline V gene are SNHLY and FYNNEI. The CDR3 length is 15 residues. V gave up 6 bases and J gave up 9 bases; unmatched junction bases: 14. The CDR3 sequence: CASRLGGSLYGEQFF. CDR3 bases: TGTGCCAGCAGACTAGGCGGGAGTCTTTATGGTGAGCAGTTCTTC.

The chain is built from TRBV5-1 and TRBJ1-1; possibly TRBD1 for D (5 bases). This CDR3 region has 15 residues. V was cut by 8 bases and J by 5 bases, with 22 bases left in between. The V gene's germline CDR1 is SGHRS and CDR2 YFSETQ. The CDR3, as DNA: TGCGCCAGTTGGAGGGGAAGGGGTGAGGGTACTGAAGCTTTCTTT. Translation gives CASWRGRGEGTEAFF.

The chain combines TRBV19 with TRBJ2-1, with D possibly matching TRBD2 (5 bases). CDR3 length: 13 residues. Germline assignment: CDR1 LNHDA and CDR2 SQIVND (reference sequence). The V end was cut by 4 bases, the J end by 4 bases, with 8 bases between. CDR3 loop: CASSTWEYNEQFF. Written as DNA, the CDR3 is TGTGCCAGTAGTACATGGGAGTACAATGAGCAGTTCTTC.

V is TRBV7-2 and J is TRBJ1-4; D is uncertain. The CDR3 spans 17 residues. Germline CDR1 reads SGHTA; CDR2 reads FQGNSA. Trimming took 2 bases from V and 0 from J, leaving 13 bases between them. For the CDR3, the DNA is TGTGCCAGCAGCTTACCCATAAGAGGGCCAACTAATGAAAAACTGTTTTTT. This translates into CASSLPIRGPTNEKLFF.

The rearrangement uses TRBV5-1 and TRBJ2-7; D possibly corresponds to TRBD1 (6 bases). This CDR3 is built from 13 residues. Trimming left V 2 bases short and J 5 bases short, with 11 bases between. Per the germline V gene, CDR1 is SGHRS and CDR2 is YFSETQ. CDR3 region: CASSLRDNHEQYF. CDR3 nucleotides: TGCGCCAGCAGCTTACGGGACAATCACGAGCAGTACTTC. Drawing the rest from reference TRBV5-1 and TRBJ2-7, the complete variable domain is KAGVTQTPRYLIKTRGQQVTLSCSPISGHRSVSWYQQTPGQGLQFLFEYFSETQRNKGNFPGRFSGRQFSNSRSEMNVSTLELGDSALYLCASSLRDNHEQYFGPGTRLTVT.

The chain combines TRBV7-8 with TRBJ1-1; D is ambiguous. The CDR3 runs 14 residues. Trimming took 1 base from V and 1 from J, leaving 7 bases between them. Looked up from germline, CDR1 is SGHVS and CDR2 is FQNEAQ. CDR3 coding DNA: TGTGCCAGCAGCTTAGGTGGAGGGAACACTGAAGCTTTCTTT. Translation: CASSLGGGNTEAFF.

The chain couples TRBV6-4 to TRBJ1-4, with TRBD1 as a possible D gene (6 bases). The CDR3 sequence is 18 residues long. Germline V gives CDR1 MRHNA, CDR2 SNTAGT. V was trimmed by 4 bases and J by 0 bases, leaving 18 bases between them. In DNA form, the CDR3 reads TGTGCCAGCAGTGTAAGATCTCGGACAGAAGCAACTAATGAAAAACTGTTTTTT. It is translated as CASSVRSRTEATNEKLFF.

The rearrangement joins TRBV19 to TRBJ1-5, with D maybe TRBD1 (5 bases). Between the trimmed V and J ends, which lost 1 base and 4 bases, there was a span of 8 bases. This CDR3 has 14 amino acids. Germline-derived CDR1 and CDR2 are LNHDA and SQIVND (reference sequence). DNA of the CDR3: TGTGCCAGTAGTATAGGACAGTATAATCAGCCCCAGCATTTT. This gives the protein CASSIGQYNQPQHF.

The chain is built from TRBV5-6 and TRBJ2-7; 11 bases line up with TRBD1. The CDR3 contains 14 residues. Trimming took 3 bases from V and 4 from J; bases not matched to a gene: 3. Germline V gene lookup returns CDR1 SGHDT and CDR2 YYEEEE. The CDR3 here is CASSWTGGGYEQYF. DNA of the CDR3: TGTGCCAGCAGCTGGACAGGGGGCGGGTACGAGCAGTACTTC.

This chain links TRBV4-1 with TRBJ1-5; tentatively, D is TRBD1 (5 bases). The CDR3 has 17 residues. Trimming cost V 5 bases and J 2 bases, with 19 bases left between them. In germline, CDR1 is MGHRA, CDR2 YSYEKL. DNA for the CDR3: TGCGCCAGCAGCGGGGCAGGAGGGAGTATGGGCAATCAGCCCCAGCATTTT. Translated: CASSGAGGSMGNQPQHF.

The gene calls are TRBV6-1 and TRBJ1-3; 7 bases align to TRBD1. Unmatched junction bases numbered 4, after V lost 6 bases and J lost 2 bases. The CDR3 length is 14 residues. The germline CDR1 and CDR2 sequences are MNHNS and SASEGT. As DNA, the CDR3 is TGTGCCAGCAGGCCCGGACAGGCTGGAAACACCATATATTTT. It encodes CASRPGQAGNTIYF.

This sequence joins TRBV30 and TRBJ1-5; D remains unclear. Germline V gene data show CDR1 as GTSNPN and CDR2 as SVGIG (reference sequence). CDR3 length equals 12 residues. Between the trimmed V and J ends, which lost 4 bases and 4 bases, there was a span of 8 bases. This chain's CDR3 is CAWKSGNQPQHF. DNA of the CDR3: TGTGCCTGGAAATCGGGTAATCAGCCCCAGCATTTT.

This chain connects TRBV28 to TRBJ1-2; the D is unclear. The CDR3 covers 16 residues. Per the germline V gene, CDR1 is MDHEN and CDR2 is SYDVKM. V lost 4 bases to trimming and J lost 4 bases, with 19 bases between them. CDR3 sequence reads: CASSSRPPGNVYGYTF. In DNA, the CDR3 is TGTGCCAGCAGTTCCCGGCCGCCAGGAAATGTCTATGGCTACACCTTC.

The gene calls are TRBV18 and TRBJ1-2; D is perhaps TRBD1 (6 bases). The CDR3 spans 12 residues. V dropped 3 bases and J dropped 7 bases, with 9 bases sitting between them. CDR1 KGHSH and CDR2 LQKENI come from the germline V gene. CDR3 in amino acids: CASSPGGPGYTF. The CDR3 nucleotides are TGTGCCAGCTCACCCGGGGGGCCTGGCTACACCTTC.

J is TRBJ1-4 and V is TRBV5-5; D call uncertain. V dropped 2 bases and J dropped 5 bases, with 13 bases sitting between them. CDR1 and CDR2 from the germline V gene are SGHKS and YYEKEE (reference sequence). This CDR3 region has 15 residues. The DNA of the CDR3 is TGTGCCAGCAGCTTACAGCGATCGGGGAATGAAAAACTGTTTTTT. This sequence encodes CASSLQRSGNEKLFF.

This chain joins TRBV5-1 and TRBJ1-1, with D unresolved. CDR1 and CDR2 (germline): SGHRS, YFSETQ. This CDR3 has 12 amino acids. V gave up 2 bases and J gave up 2 bases, with 4 bases separating them. The chain's CDR3 is CASSFRNTEAFF. In DNA form, the CDR3 reads TGCGCCAGCAGCTTTAGAAACACTGAAGCTTTCTTT.

J is TRBJ2-2 and V is TRBV29-1, with D unclear. The CDR3 covers 11 residues. Germline V CDR1 and CDR2: SQVTM, ANQGSEA. This CDR3 reads CAQRNTGELFF. CDR3 nucleotide sequence: TGCGCCCAGCGGAACACCGGGGAGCTGTTTTTT.

This rearrangement joins TRBV7-9 to TRBJ2-7, with unresolved D. The germline V gene has CDR1 SEHNR and CDR2 FQNEAQ (reference sequence). Trimming took off 5 bases at V and 0 bases at J, with 14 bases between the two ends. CDR3 length: 15 residues. The CDR3 here is CASSGGQKSSYEQYF. CDR3 nucleotides: TGTGCCAGCAGCGGTGGGCAGAAGAGCTCCTACGAGCAGTACTTC. Full variable domain (remainder filled in from reference TRBV7-9 and TRBJ2-7): DTGVSQNPRHKITKRGQNVTFRCDPISEHNRLYWYRQTLGQGPEFLTYFQNEAQLEKSRLLSDRFSAERPKGSFSTLEIQRTEQGDSAMYLCASSGGQKSSYEQYFGPGTRLTVT.

This chain connects TRBV5-5 to TRBJ2-7, with 9 bases fitting TRBD1. Germline CDR1 and CDR2: SGHKS and YYEKEE (reference sequence). The length of the CDR3 is 15 residues. V dropped 5 bases and J dropped 2; count of bases not matched to a gene: 8. CDR3 protein: CASSFSRTGAYEQYF. CDR3 sequence (DNA): TGTGCCAGCAGTTTCTCTCGGACAGGGGCCTACGAGCAGTACTTC. Filled out from reference TRBV5-5 and TRBJ2-7, the complete variable domain reads DAGVTQSPTHLIKTRGQQVTLRCSPISGHKSVSWYQQVLGQGPQFIFQYYEKEERGRGNFPDRFSARQFPNYSSELNVNALLLGDSALYLCASSFSRTGAYEQYFGPGTRLTVT.

V usage is TRBV28 and J usage is TRBJ2-3; TRBD2 agrees at 7 bases. Germline values: CDR1 MDHEN, CDR2 SYDVKM. Germline trimming cut 6 bases from V and 6 bases from J; bases unmatched to any gene: 9. This CDR3 region has 14 residues. The CDR3: CASRGRTSGDTQYF. The CDR3, as DNA: TGTGCCAGCAGGGGACGGACTAGTGGGGATACGCAGTATTTT. Variable domain in full (rest from reference TRBV28 and TRBJ2-3): DVKVTQSSRYLVKRTGEKVFLECVQDMDHENMFWYRQDPGLGLRLIYFSYDVKMKEKGDIPEGYSVSREKKERFSLILESASTNQTSMYLCASRGRTSGDTQYFGPGTRLTVL.